This TCR beta chain was recorded in a study of post-analysis software for immune sequencing data. This clonotype has at least ten counts. Its antigen remains unknown. Overall study results and limits: Controls showed significantly higher normalized Chao1 diversity than did multiple sclerosis patients.

cDNA libraries for TCR beta contained unique molecular identifiers. One entry per CDR3 protein results from TCRdb running MiXCR on the PCR reads. The sample consists of just over 250,000 distinct CDR3 sequences, less than 40% of them appearing once. This TCR was recovered from a girl between 10 and 17 years old with multiple sclerosis. Sequenced material: blood.

DNA of the CDR3: TGTGCCAGCAGCTTAACCGGGACGGAATTGTCAGAGACCCAGTACTTC. It translates to CASSLTGTELSETQYF. The chain has TRBV5-6 and TRBJ2-5; D tentatively reads TRBD1 or TRBD2 (5 bases each). This CDR3 has 16 residues. CDR1 and CDR2 from the germline V gene are SGHDT and YYEEEE. Trimming stripped 2 bases from V and 4 bases from J, with 18 bases between.